Below, 29 T cell receptor beta chains from the same sample are listed, as sequenced in a study of blood T cell repertoires in COVID-19. The data were produced by immunoSEQ multiplex PCR, yet TCRdb's version contains in-frame clones alone and is incomplete. The sample lists 45,000 to 65,000 clones, around 80% seen once, with over 3.5% in the top ten. The sample was peripheral blood. The source is a man in his 60s with acute or convalescent COVID-19.

This chain joins TRBV24-1 and TRBJ1-2; D is perhaps TRBD1 (5 bases). Per the germline V gene, CDR1 is KGHDR and CDR2 is SFDVKD. This CDR3 has 19 residues. Trimming cost V 5 bases and J 4 bases, with 28 bases left between them. CDR3 region: CATSGLPGNRANFAYGYTF. CDR3 DNA sequence: TGTGCCACCAGTGGTTTACCAGGGAATAGGGCCAACTTTGCCTATGGCTACACCTTC.

The gene calls are TRBV19 and TRBJ1-6, with 7 bases lining up with TRBD1. The CDR3 contains 14 residues. Germline assignment: CDR1 LNHDA and CDR2 SQIVND (reference sequence). V lost 8 bases to trimming and J lost 5 bases; unmatched junction nucleotides: 6. CDR3 region: CASRSGTDNSPLHF. The CDR3 coding sequence is TGTGCCAGTCGCTCCGGGACAGATAATTCACCCCTCCACTTT.

The chain recombines TRBV10-1 with TRBJ2-3; D gene ambiguous. Germline CDR1 reads WNHNN; CDR2 reads SYGVQD (reference sequence). The CDR3 has 17 amino acids. The V and J ends lost 6 bases and 2 bases respectively, with 21 bases between them. CDR3 amino acids: CASSTHLSPQLTDTQYF. In nucleotides, the CDR3 is TGCGCCAGCAGCACTCACCTATCACCCCAACTCACAGATACGCAGTATTTT.

The chain links TRBV7-3 to TRBJ2-1; TRBD2 might be the D (6 bases). The V end was cut by 1 base, the J end by 9 bases, with 13 bases between. CDR3 size: 14 residues. In germline, CDR1 is SGHTA, CDR2 FQGTGA. The CDR3 nucleotides read TGTGCCAGCAGCTTAAATGGGCTAGCGAGTGAGCAGTTCTTC. This gives the protein CASSLNGLASEQFF. The variable domain in full, with the rest retrieved from reference TRBV7-3 and TRBJ2-1, is GAGVSQTPSNKVTEKGKYVELRCDPISGHTALYWYRQSLGQGPEFLIYFQGTGAADDSGLPNDRFFAVRPEGSVSTLKIQRTERGDSAVYLCASSLNGLASEQFFGPGTRLTVL.

DNA of the CDR3: TGTGCCAGCAGCTTAGAGAGGGGGCGAGCCTACGAGCAGTACTTC. It yields the protein CASSLERGRAYEQYF. V usage is TRBV7-2 and J usage is TRBJ2-7, with 7 bases aligning to TRBD1. The CDR3 length is 15 residues. V trimming: 1 base; J trimming: 2 bases; junction bases outside the gene matches: 5. CDR1 is SGHTA and CDR2 is FQGNSA in the germline V gene.

This clone came up once. The chain employs TRBV24-1 and TRBJ1-2; D is perhaps TRBD1 (6 bases). V lost 4 bases to trimming and J lost 8 bases, with 19 bases between them. This CDR3 region has 15 residues. From germline, CDR1 is KGHDR and CDR2 SFDVKD. The CDR3 loop is CATSDPRQAGRGYTF. The CDR3 bases are TGTGCCACCAGTGACCCAAGACAGGCCGGGCGGGGCTACACCTTC.

The V gene is TRBV11-2, the J gene TRBJ2-1; possibly TRBD2 for D (5 bases). Trimming pared 5 bases from V and 3 bases from J, leaving 14 bases between. Germline loops: CDR1 SGHAT, CDR2 FQNNGV. The CDR3 loop spans 15 amino acids. CDR3 amino acids: CASSGVAGLYNEQFF. The CDR3 region has the DNA TGTGCCAGCAGCGGGGTGGCGGGCCTCTACAATGAGCAGTTCTTC.

The chain is built from TRBV13 and TRBJ2-7, with 9 bases identical to TRBD2. The trim removed 1 base at V and 6 bases at J, leaving 13 bases unmatched. The CDR3 consists of 17 residues. Germline lookup yields CDR1 PRHDT and CDR2 FYEKMQ (reference sequence). The DNA for the CDR3 is TGTGCCAGCAGCTTAGCTGCTTTCGCGGGGGGGCAGGGCGAGCAGTACTTC. It codes for CASSLAAFAGGQGEQYF.

The chain links TRBV21-1 to TRBJ2-5; the table's D call, TRBD1, was not checked against the DNA. TRBV21-1 is reported as a pseudogene. This CDR3 is built from 13 residues. CDR3 region: CASSKVGVETQYF. CDR3 in DNA: TGTGCCAGCAGCAAAGTAGGGGTAGAGACCCAGTACTTC.

The chain couples TRBV5-1 to TRBJ2-3; D unresolved. CDR1 and CDR2 (germline): SGHRS, YFSETQ. With 4 bases removed from V and 1 base from J, the gap between germline ends came to 10 bases. The CDR3 runs to 14 residues. The CDR3 spells CASSAPLGTDTQYF. In nucleotides, the CDR3 is TGCGCCAGCAGCGCCCCCCTAGGCACAGATACGCAGTATTTT.

The chain links TRBV6-5 to TRBJ1-3; TRBD1 matches at 8 bases. V dropped 5 bases and J dropped 0; count of bases not matched to a gene: 0. From germline, CDR1 is MNHEY and CDR2 SVGAGI. This CDR3 comprises 14 residues. The CDR3 coding sequence is TGTGCCAGCAGTACAGGGGGCTCTGGAAACACCATATATTTT. It translates to CASSTGGSGNTIYF.

The table lists this clone with a few counts. The chain carries TRBV2 and TRBJ1-5; D gene uncertain. Germline V lookup: CDR1 SNHLY, CDR2 FYNNEI. The germline V and J ends were trimmed by 1 base and 6 bases, with 10 bases remaining between them. The CDR3 length is 14 residues. The CDR3 DNA reads TGTGCCAGCAGTGAAGATTGGGGAGGTCAGCCCCAGCATTTT. Its translation: CASSEDWGGQPQHF.

The count of this clone is one. The chain uses TRBV6-6 and TRBJ1-1, with a weak D call TRBD1 (5 bases). Germline values: CDR1 MNHNY, CDR2 SVGAGI (reference sequence). The CDR3 consists of 13 residues. The V end was cut by 5 bases, the J end by 3 bases, with 10 bases between. CDR3 protein: CASSSKGDTEAFF. CDR3 in DNA: TGTGCCAGCAGTAGTAAAGGGGACACTGAAGCTTTCTTT.

This clone was counted only a few times. The J gene is TRBJ2-7, the V gene TRBV19, with D unclear. Trimming cost V 5 bases and J 7 bases, with 18 bases left between them. The germline V gene encodes CDR1 LNHDA and CDR2 SQIVND (reference sequence). The CDR3 covers 14 residues. CDR3 nucleotide sequence: TGTGCCAGTAGTGCACAGCCTCAGGTTGGAGAGCAGTACTTC. Protein sequence: CASSAQPQVGEQYF.

This clone was detected a few times. This chain uses TRBV24-1 with TRBJ1-5; 8 bases agree with TRBD1. The CDR3 covers 14 residues. The germline CDR1 and CDR2 sequences are KGHDR and SFDVKD. J lost 5 bases, V lost 3 bases, and 2 bases had no gene match. The CDR3 DNA follows: TGTGCCACCAGTGATGCACAGGGGGATCAGCCCCAGCATTTT. Translation: CATSDAQGDQPQHF.

The rearrangement links TRBV5-1 to TRBJ2-1; 8 bases are a match to TRBD2. This CDR3 is built from 14 residues. Germline CDR1 is SGHRS and CDR2 is YFSETQ. Trimming cost V 5 bases and J 7 bases; bases outside gene matches: 8. CDR3 in DNA: TGCGCCAGCAGTGGCGGCGGGGGGTCAAATGAGCAGTTCTTC. This encodes CASSGGGGSNEQFF. The variable domain in full, with the rest retrieved from reference TRBV5-1 and TRBJ2-1, is KAGVTQTPRYLIKTRGQQVTLSCSPISGHRSVSWYQQTPGQGLQFLFEYFSETQRNKGNFPGRFSGRQFSNSRSEMNVSTLELGDSALYLCASSGGGGSNEQFFGPGTRLTVL.

The chain recombines TRBV7-2 with TRBJ1-1; D perhaps matches TRBD1 (6 bases). The CDR3 runs to 14 residues. Germline-derived CDR1 and CDR2 are SGHTA and FQGNSA. V was shortened by 3 bases and J by 1 base, with 9 bases between the two germline ends. The CDR3 bases are TGTGCCAGCAGCTTTTCGGGACAGAACACTGAAGCTTTCTTT. Its protein product is CASSFSGQNTEAFF.

The chain employs TRBV9 and TRBJ1-5; TRBD1 might be the D (5 bases). V lost 1 base to trimming and J lost 2 bases, with 16 bases between them. Per germline, CDR1 SGDLS and CDR2 YYNGEE. There are 17 residues in the CDR3. The CDR3: CASSVRRVPGRNQPQHF. The CDR3 DNA is TGTGCCAGCAGCGTAAGGAGGGTACCGGGGCGCAATCAGCCCCAGCATTTT.

The chain employs TRBV27 and TRBJ1-2, with 7 bases lining up with TRBD1. The germline CDR1 and CDR2 sequences are MNHEY and SMNVEV (reference sequence). The CDR3 contains 15 residues. The V segment lost 6 bases and the J segment 5 bases; nucleotides outside the gene matches: 12. This CDR3 is CASSSVRSDRYGYTF. CDR3 in DNA: TGTGCCAGCAGCTCGGTCCGATCGGACAGGTATGGCTACACCTTC.

The chain uses TRBV23-1 and TRBJ1-5, with 8 positions matching TRBD1. TRBV23-1 is an ORF, and what it does is uncertain. CDR3 length equals 19 residues. J was trimmed by 5 bases and V by 0 bases; bases with no gene match: 15. CDR3 nucleotide sequence: TGCGCCAGCAGTCAATCTTCTACGGCCGGGGCAGGGGGCGATCAGCCCCAGCATTTT. Amino acid sequence: CASSQSSTAGAGGDQPQHF.

The chain has TRBV15 and TRBJ2-7; D might be TRBD1 (6 bases). Germline V gene data show CDR1 as LNHNV and CDR2 as YYDKDF (reference sequence). V lost 0 bases and J 3 bases, leaving 12 bases between the germline ends. The CDR3 has 15 residues. CDR3 sequence reads: CATSRDPGVVYEQYF. The CDR3, as DNA: TGTGCCACCAGCAGAGATCCAGGGGTTGTCTACGAGCAGTACTTC.

The chain employs TRBV5-1 and TRBJ1-5; D is possibly TRBD1 (5 bases). Trimming pared 4 bases from V and 0 bases from J, leaving 11 bases between. Germline loops: CDR1 SGHRS, CDR2 YFSETQ. The CDR3 is made up of 15 amino acids. In DNA, the CDR3 is TGCGCCAGCAGCCCGGGGGTCGATAGCAATCAGCCCCAGCATTTT. Amino acid sequence: CASSPGVDSNQPQHF.

V gene TRBV24-1 combines with J gene TRBJ2-7; 7 bases line up with TRBD1. The CDR3 is 13 amino acids. V was pared by 5 bases and J by 6 bases, with 6 bases of the junction left unmatched. Germline CDR1 reads KGHDR; CDR2 reads SFDVKD. The CDR3 protein is CATSALTGSEQYF. In nucleotides, the CDR3 is TGTGCCACCAGTGCCCTGACAGGGTCCGAGCAGTACTTC.

This chain links TRBV19 with TRBJ1-6, with a possible D match to TRBD1 (5 bases). V dropped 8 bases and J dropped 7 bases, with 12 bases sitting between them. In germline, CDR1 is LNHDA, CDR2 SQIVND (reference sequence). The CDR3 consists of 13 residues. CDR3 coding DNA: TGTGCCAGTTCGAGGCAGGGAAATTCACCCCTCCACTTT. It is translated as CASSRQGNSPLHF.

The rearrangement uses TRBV5-4 and TRBJ1-3; 8 positions match TRBD1. In germline, CDR1 is SGHNT, CDR2 YYREEE (reference sequence). V was pared by 4 bases and J by 2 bases, with 14 bases of the junction left unmatched. This CDR3 spans 18 amino acids. CDR3 sequence reads: CASSPGGRGQLAGNTIYF. CDR3 sequence (DNA): TGTGCCAGCAGCCCCGGCGGCAGGGGGCAACTGGCTGGAAACACCATATATTTT.

The J gene is TRBJ2-7, the V gene TRBV4-1; 8 bases align to TRBD1. V dropped 2 bases and J dropped 3; count of bases not matched to a gene: 6. The CDR3 length is 15 residues. Germline CDR1 MGHRA, CDR2 YSYEKL. This chain's CDR3 is CASSQYGQGGYEQYF. CDR3 DNA: TGCGCCAGCAGCCAATACGGACAGGGAGGCTACGAGCAGTACTTC.

The chain uses TRBV24-1 and TRBJ2-2, with a tentative D call TRBD1 (6 bases). The V and J ends lost 1 base and 6 bases respectively, with 14 bases between them. The CDR3 totals 16 residues. Germline V gene lookup returns CDR1 KGHDR and CDR2 SFDVKD. The CDR3 bases are TGTGCCACCAGTGATTTTCAGGGGCTGGTAGCCGGGGAGCTGTTTTTT. This gives the protein CATSDFQGLVAGELFF.

This sequence joins TRBV24-1 and TRBJ1-5, with 7 bases that match TRBD1. Trimming took 4 bases from V and 1 from J; bases not matched to a gene: 6. This CDR3 is 16 amino acids long. The germline gives CDR1 KGHDR, CDR2 SFDVKD. For the CDR3, the DNA is TGTGCCACCAGTGACCATGGGACAGAGAGCAATCAGCCCCAGCATTTT. Its protein product is CATSDHGTESNQPQHF.

This chain joins TRBV7-2 and TRBJ2-7; 8 bases line up with TRBD1. From germline, CDR1 is SGHTA and CDR2 FQGNSA. The J segment lost 2 bases and the V segment lost 1 base, leaving 1 base of the junction unmatched. This CDR3 region has 14 residues. CDR3 in amino acids: CASSLVTGAYEQYF. The CDR3 DNA sequence: TGTGCCAGCAGCTTAGTGACAGGGGCCTACGAGCAGTACTTC.